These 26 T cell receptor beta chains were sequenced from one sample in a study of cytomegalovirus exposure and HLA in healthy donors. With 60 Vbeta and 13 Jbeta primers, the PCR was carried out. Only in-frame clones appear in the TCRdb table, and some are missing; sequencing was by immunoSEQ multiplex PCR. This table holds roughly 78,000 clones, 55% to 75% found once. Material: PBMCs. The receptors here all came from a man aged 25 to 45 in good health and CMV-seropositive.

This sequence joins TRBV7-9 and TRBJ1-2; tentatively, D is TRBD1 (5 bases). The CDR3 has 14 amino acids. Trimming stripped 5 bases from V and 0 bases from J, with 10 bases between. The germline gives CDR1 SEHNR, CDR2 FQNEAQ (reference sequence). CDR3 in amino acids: CASSPDISNYGYTF. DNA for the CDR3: TGTGCCAGCAGCCCGGACATCTCTAACTATGGCTACACCTTC.

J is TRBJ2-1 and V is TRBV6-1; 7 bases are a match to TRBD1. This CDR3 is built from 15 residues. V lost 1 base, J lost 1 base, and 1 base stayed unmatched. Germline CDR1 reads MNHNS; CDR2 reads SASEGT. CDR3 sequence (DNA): TGTGCCAGCAGTGAAGAGACAGGGTCCTACAATGAGCAGTTCTTC. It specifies CASSEETGSYNEQFF.

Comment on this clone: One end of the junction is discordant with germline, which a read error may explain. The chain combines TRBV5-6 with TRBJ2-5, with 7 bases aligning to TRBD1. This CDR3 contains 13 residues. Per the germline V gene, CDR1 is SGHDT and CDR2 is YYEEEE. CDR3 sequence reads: CASANRRTGHGNF. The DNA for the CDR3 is TGTGCCAGCGCAAACCGAAGGACAGGACATGGGAACTTC.

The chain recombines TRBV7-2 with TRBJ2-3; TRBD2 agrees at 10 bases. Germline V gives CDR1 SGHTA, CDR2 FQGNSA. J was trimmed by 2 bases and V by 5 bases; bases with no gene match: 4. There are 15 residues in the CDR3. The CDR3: CASSPTSGNTDTQYF. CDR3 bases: TGTGCCAGCAGCCCCACTAGCGGGAACACAGATACGCAGTATTTT.

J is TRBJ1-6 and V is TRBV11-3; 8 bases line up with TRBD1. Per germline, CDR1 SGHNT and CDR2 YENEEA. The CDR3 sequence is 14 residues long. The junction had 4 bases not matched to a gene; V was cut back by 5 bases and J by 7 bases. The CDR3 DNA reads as TGTGCCAGCAGCCCGGGACAGGAGAATTCACCCCTCCACTTT. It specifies CASSPGQENSPLHF.

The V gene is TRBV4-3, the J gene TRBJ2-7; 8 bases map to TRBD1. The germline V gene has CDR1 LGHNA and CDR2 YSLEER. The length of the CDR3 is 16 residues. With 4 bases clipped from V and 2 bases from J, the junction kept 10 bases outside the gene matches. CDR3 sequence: CASSPFRGQPPYEQYF. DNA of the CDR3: TGCGCCAGCAGCCCCTTCAGGGGGCAACCCCCCTACGAGCAGTACTTC.

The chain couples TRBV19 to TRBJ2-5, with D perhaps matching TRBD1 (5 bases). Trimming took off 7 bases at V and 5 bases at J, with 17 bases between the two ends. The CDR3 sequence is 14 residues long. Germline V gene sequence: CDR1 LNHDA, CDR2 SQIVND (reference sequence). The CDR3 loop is CASKMGHGRETQYF. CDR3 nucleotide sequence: TGTGCCAGTAAGATGGGGCACGGGCGGGAGACCCAGTACTTC.

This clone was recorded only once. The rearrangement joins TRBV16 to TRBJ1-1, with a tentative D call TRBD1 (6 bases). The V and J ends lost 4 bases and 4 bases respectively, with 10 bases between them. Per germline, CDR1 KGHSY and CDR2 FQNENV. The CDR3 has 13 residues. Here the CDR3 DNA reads TGTGCCAGCAGCCCCCAGGGGTCCACTGAAGCTTTCTTT. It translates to CASSPQGSTEAFF.

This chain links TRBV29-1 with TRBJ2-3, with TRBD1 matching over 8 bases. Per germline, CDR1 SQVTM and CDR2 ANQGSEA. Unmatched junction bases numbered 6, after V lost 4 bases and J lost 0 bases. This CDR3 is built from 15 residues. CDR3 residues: CSVGSDRASTDTQYF. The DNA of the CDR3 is TGCAGCGTTGGATCGGACAGGGCTAGCACAGATACGCAGTATTTT.

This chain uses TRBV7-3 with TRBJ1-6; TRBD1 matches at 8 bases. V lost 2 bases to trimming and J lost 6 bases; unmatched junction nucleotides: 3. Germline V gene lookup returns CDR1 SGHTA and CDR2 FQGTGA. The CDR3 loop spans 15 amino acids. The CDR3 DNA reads TGTGCCAGCAGCTTATCAGGGGGCGGTAATTCACCCCTCCACTTT. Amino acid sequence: CASSLSGGGNSPLHF.

The CDR3 region is CASSPLRGARNEQFF. The CDR3, as DNA: TGTGCCAGTAGCCCCCTTCGCGGGGCGCGGAATGAGCAGTTCTTC. The chain uses TRBV19 and TRBJ2-1; the D gene is possibly TRBD2 (6 bases). The CDR3 sequence is 15 residues long. Between the trimmed V and J ends, which lost 6 bases and 7 bases, there was a span of 19 bases. Germline V gene data show CDR1 as LNHDA and CDR2 as SQIVND (reference sequence).

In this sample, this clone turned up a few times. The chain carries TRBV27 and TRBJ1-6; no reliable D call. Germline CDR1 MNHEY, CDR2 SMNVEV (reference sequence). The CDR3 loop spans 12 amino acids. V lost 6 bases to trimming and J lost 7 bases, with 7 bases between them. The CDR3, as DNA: TGTGCCAGCAGATCGGGGAATTCACCCCTCCACTTT. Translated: CASRSGNSPLHF.

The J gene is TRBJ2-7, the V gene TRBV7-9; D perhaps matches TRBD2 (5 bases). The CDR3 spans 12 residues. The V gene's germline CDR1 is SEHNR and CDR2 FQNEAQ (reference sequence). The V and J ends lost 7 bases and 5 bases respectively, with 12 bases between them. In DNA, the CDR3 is TGTGCCAGCAACCCCCTCGGGAACGAGCAGTACTTC. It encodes CASNPLGNEQYF.

CDR3 DNA sequence: TGTGCCAGCAGCGACCTGACAGGGGTCACTGAAGCTTTCTTT. This sequence encodes CASSDLTGVTEAFF. The chain couples TRBV9 to TRBJ1-1, with 8 bases matching TRBD1. J lost 4 bases, V lost 3 bases, and 5 bases had no gene match. CDR1 SGDLS and CDR2 YYNGEE come from the germline V gene. The CDR3 runs to 14 residues.

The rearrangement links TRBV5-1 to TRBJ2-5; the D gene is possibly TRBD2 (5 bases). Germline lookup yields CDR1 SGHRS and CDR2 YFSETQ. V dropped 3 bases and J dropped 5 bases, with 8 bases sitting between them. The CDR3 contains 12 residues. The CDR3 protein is CASSYEGETQYF. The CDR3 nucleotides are TGCGCCAGCAGCTACGAGGGCGAGACCCAGTACTTC.

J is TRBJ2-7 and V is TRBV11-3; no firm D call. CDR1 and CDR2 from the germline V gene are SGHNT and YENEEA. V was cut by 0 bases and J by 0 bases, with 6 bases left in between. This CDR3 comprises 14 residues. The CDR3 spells CASSLDRYSYEQYF. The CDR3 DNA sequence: TGTGCCAGCAGCTTAGATCGTTACTCCTACGAGCAGTACTTC.

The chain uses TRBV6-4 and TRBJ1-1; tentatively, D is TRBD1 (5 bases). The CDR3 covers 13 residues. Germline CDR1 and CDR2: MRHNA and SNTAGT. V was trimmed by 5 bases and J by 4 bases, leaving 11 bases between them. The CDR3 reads CASSPQGGTEAFF. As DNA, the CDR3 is TGTGCCAGCAGTCCTCAGGGCGGCACTGAAGCTTTCTTT.

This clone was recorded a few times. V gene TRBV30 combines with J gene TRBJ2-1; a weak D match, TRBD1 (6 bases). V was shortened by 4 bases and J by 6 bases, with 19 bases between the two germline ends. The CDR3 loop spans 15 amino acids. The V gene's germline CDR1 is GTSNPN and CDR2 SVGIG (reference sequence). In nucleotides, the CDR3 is TGTGCCTGGACGACTGGAACAGGGCTGGCCAATGAGCAGTTCTTC. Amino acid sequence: CAWTTGTGLANEQFF.

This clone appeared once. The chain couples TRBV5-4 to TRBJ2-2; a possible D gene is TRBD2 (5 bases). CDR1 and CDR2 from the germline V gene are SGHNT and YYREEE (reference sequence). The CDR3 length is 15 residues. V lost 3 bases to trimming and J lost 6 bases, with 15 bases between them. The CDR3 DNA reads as TGTGCCAGCAGCTCGGCGGGTAGGGCGGCCGGGGAGCTGTTTTTT. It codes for CASSSAGRAAGELFF.

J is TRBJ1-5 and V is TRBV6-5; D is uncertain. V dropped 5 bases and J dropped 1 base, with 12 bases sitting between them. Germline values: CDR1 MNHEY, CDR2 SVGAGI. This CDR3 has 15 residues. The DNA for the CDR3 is TGTGCCAGCAGTCGAGTATGGAGGAGCAATCAGCCCCAGCATTTT. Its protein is CASSRVWRSNQPQHF.

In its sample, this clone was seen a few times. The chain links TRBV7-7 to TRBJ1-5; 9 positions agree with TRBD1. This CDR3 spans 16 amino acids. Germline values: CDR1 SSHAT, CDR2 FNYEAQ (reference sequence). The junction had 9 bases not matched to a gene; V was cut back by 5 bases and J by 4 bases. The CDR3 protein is CASSPEYDRGNQPQHF. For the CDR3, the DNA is TGTGCCAGCAGCCCCGAATATGACAGGGGGAATCAGCCCCAGCATTTT.

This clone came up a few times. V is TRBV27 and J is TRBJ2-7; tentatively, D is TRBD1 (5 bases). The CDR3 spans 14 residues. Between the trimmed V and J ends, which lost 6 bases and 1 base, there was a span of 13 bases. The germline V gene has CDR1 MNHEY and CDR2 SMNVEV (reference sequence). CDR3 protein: CASRGLSTSYEQYF. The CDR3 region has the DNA TGTGCCAGCAGGGGGCTTAGTACGTCCTACGAGCAGTACTTC.

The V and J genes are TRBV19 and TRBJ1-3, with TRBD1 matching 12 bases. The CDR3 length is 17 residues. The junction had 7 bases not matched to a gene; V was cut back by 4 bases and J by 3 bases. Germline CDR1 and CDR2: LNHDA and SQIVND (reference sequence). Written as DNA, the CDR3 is TGTGCCAGTAGTAGGGTTAGGGACAGGGGGCTTGGAAACACCATATATTTT. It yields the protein CASSRVRDRGLGNTIYF.

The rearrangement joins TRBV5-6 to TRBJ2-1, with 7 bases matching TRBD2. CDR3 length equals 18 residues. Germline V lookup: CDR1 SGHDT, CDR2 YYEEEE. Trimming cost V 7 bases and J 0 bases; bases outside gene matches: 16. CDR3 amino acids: CASRPGLAVKSSYNEQFF. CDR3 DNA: TGTGCCAGCCGACCGGGGCTAGCGGTTAAAAGCTCCTACAATGAGCAGTTCTTC.

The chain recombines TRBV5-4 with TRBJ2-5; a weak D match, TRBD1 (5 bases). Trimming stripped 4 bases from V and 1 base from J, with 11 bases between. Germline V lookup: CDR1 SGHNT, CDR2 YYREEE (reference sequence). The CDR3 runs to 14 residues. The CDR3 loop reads CASSDQDIQETQYF. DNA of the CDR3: TGTGCCAGCAGCGACCAGGACATCCAAGAGACCCAGTACTTC.

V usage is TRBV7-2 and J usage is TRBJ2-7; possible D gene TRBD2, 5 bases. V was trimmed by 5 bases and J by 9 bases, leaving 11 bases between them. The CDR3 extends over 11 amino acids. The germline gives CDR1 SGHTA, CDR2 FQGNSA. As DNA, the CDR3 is TGTGCCAGCAGCGGGCTAGGAGGGCAGTACTTC. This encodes CASSGLGGQYF.